This T cell receptor (beta chain) emerged from a study of blood T cell repertoires in COVID-19. Study details: The United States, Italy and Spain were the sources of the acute and convalescent COVID-19 samples. In each case, the material was cDNA or gDNA derived from T cells, B-cell-depleted T cells, or PBMCs.

Authors' methods: For nucleated cells, counts were estimated from reference gene primer amplification. The protocol was immunoSEQ multiplex PCR, while the TCRdb copy is restricted to in-frame clones and leaves out a portion. V, J and clone size reflect that table, while D and trimming were determined from the DNA. The data contain some 250,000 clones, 70% to 90% of them singletons. The CDR3 is 16 residues long. Germline V gene data show CDR1 as SGHNT and CDR2 as YYREEE (reference sequence). Trimming removed 4 bases from V and 3 bases from J, with 16 bases in between. Sequences were obtained from peripheral blood. V usage is TRBV5-4 and J usage is TRBJ1-4; a weak D match, TRBD1 (6 bases). This receptor was identified in a man between 60 and 70 years old with acute or convalescent COVID-19. Here the CDR3 DNA reads TGTGCCAGCAGCCTCGGGGGGGCTGGGGCTAATGAAAAACTGTTTTTT. Translation gives CASSLGGAGANEKLFF. Complete variable domain (other parts from reference TRBV5-4 and TRBJ1-4): ETGVTQSPTHLIKTRGQQVTLRCSSQSGHNTVSWYQQALGQGPQFIFQYYREEENGRGNFPPRFSGLQFPNYSSELNVNALELDDSALYLCASSLGGAGANEKLFFGSGTQLSVL.